The present T cell receptor (beta chain) was sequenced within a study of cytotoxic CD8 clonotypes in ibrutinib-treated CLL. Whole-study context: Of a cohort that held 11 to 12 relapsed/refractory and around 15 treatment-naive patients, under 18 were IGHV unmutated.

Depth targeted 1 in 200,000 to 1 in 1 million T cells, averaging 10x coverage per clonotype. TCRdb's table, derived via immunoSEQ multiplex PCR, lists solely in-frame clones and lacks some. This sample has some 200,000 clones, with roughly 79% found just once. As to this clone: Its antigen remains unidentified.

This CDR3 has 14 amino acids. Germline trimming cut 2 bases from V and 7 bases from J; bases unmatched to any gene: 3. The germline gives CDR1 SGHVS, CDR2 FQNEAQ. Regarding the study as a whole: Baseline clonality exceeded age-matched healthy donors and tracked circulating CD8+ T-cell counts.

This material consisted of PBMCs, taken after 12 months of ibrutinib treatment. The chain is built from TRBV7-8 and TRBJ2-1, with 9 bases matching TRBD2. The receptor comes from a human donor with chronic lymphocytic leukemia. CDR3 sequence reads: CASSLRLAGNEQFF. Here the CDR3 DNA reads TGTGCCAGCAGCTTACGGCTAGCGGGGAATGAGCAGTTCTTC.